This TCR beta chain was identified during a study of cytomegalovirus exposure and HLA in healthy donors. Nominally healthy donors provided the samples, though records likely missed some immune exposures. Turning to this clone: Antigen unknown.

60 Vbeta and 13 Jbeta primers were used in PCR. Some clones are missing from TCRdb's copy, which holds only in-frame ones; the method was immunoSEQ multiplex PCR. The sample yields 200,000 or so clones, about 80% seen once. With 6 bases removed from V and 0 bases from J, the gap between germline ends came to 8 bases. The CDR3 covers 14 residues. Per germline, CDR1 SGHAT and CDR2 FQNNGV. Findings and caveats of the study: With later analysis, a missense DCLRE1C variant became linked to TCR beta V- and J-gene trimming. Later analysis indicated greater clonal expansion among HLA-associated TCR beta chains than among equally common other chains.

This clonotype originated in a man aged 18 to 30 in good health and CMV-seronegative. The material sequenced was PBMCs. The rearrangement joins TRBV11-2 to TRBJ1-4; D may be TRBD1 (5 bases). CDR3: CASRGDTTNEKLFF. The CDR3 DNA sequence: TGTGCCAGCAGAGGGGATACAACTAATGAAAAACTGTTTTTT.